The rows below give T cell receptor beta chains drawn from one sample of a study of response to subunit inactivated influenza vaccine. A single record per CDR3 protein comes from TCRdb applying MiXCR to the RT-PCR reads. The sample includes hundreds of thousands of distinct CDR3 sequences, around 8% of them seen just once. The sequencing here drew on PBMCs from blood, taken about 24 months after vaccination. These receptor sequences come from a man in his fifties or sixties who received an inactivated influenza vaccine. CDR3s include the opening cysteine and the closing phenylalanine or tryptophan. The D gene is left open where the match is weak. A row's size may be missing; if present it is once, few, many or a size class.

clone size: many; V gene: TRBV20-1; D gene: -; J gene: TRBJ2-3; CDR3 protein: CSARGRYTDTQYF; CDR3 DNA: TGCAGTGCTAGGGGGCGGTACACAGATACGCAGTATTTT
clone size: -; V gene: TRBV20-1; D gene: -; J gene: TRBJ2-3; CDR3 protein: CSATASGFSTDTQYF; CDR3 DNA: TGCAGTGCCACGGCCAGCGGCTTCAGCACAGATACGCAGTATTTT
clone size: -; V gene: TRBV6-2/TRBV6-3; D gene: TRBD2; J gene: TRBJ2-7; CDR3 protein: CASRGTSGDEQYF; CDR3 DNA: TGTGCCAGCAGGGGGACTAGCGGTGACGAGCAGTACTTC
clone size: many; V gene: TRBV24-1; D gene: -; J gene: TRBJ2-1; CDR3 protein: CATSGMRGSSYNEQFF; CDR3 DNA: TGTGCCACCAGTGGTATGAGGGGTAGCTCCTACAATGAGCAGTTCTTC
clone size: few; V gene: TRBV20-1; D gene: -; J gene: TRBJ2-3; CDR3 protein: CSAPLKTTDTQYF; CDR3 DNA: TGCAGTGCTCCCCTTAAGACCACAGATACGCAGTATTTT
clone size: many; V gene: TRBV20-1; D gene: -; J gene: TRBJ2-5; CDR3 protein: CSASGMETQYF; CDR3 DNA: TGCAGTGCTAGTGGCATGGAGACCCAGTACTTC
clone size: few; V gene: TRBV14; D gene: -; J gene: TRBJ1-1; CDR3 protein: CASSRQWDTEAFF; CDR3 DNA: TGTGCCAGCAGCCGTCAATGGGATACTGAAGCTTTCTTT
clone size: -; V gene: TRBV4-3; D gene: TRBD2; J gene: TRBJ2-3; CDR3 protein: CASSQDPGGGNTDTQYF; CDR3 DNA: TGCGCCAGCAGCCAAGATCCTGGGGGGGGAAACACAGATACGCAGTATTTT
clone size: many; V gene: TRBV29-1; D gene: -; J gene: TRBJ2-2; CDR3 protein: CSAGDFRAGELFF; CDR3 DNA: TGCAGCGCCGGGGACTTTAGGGCCGGGGAGCTGTTTTTT
clone size: few; V gene: TRBV5-4; D gene: -; J gene: TRBJ2-7; CDR3 protein: CASSWGLERNSYEQYF; CDR3 DNA: TGTGCCAGCAGCTGGGGACTGGAGCGGAACTCCTACGAGCAGTACTTC
clone size: medium-sized; V gene: TRBV7-2; D gene: -; J gene: TRBJ2-7; CDR3 protein: CASSLSSYEQYF; CDR3 DNA: TGTGCCAGCAGCTTATCCTCCTACGAGCAGTACTTC
clone size: -; V gene: TRBV7-2; D gene: -; J gene: TRBJ1-3; CDR3 protein: CASSRLPGRGNTIYF; CDR3 DNA: TGTGCCAGCAGCCGCCTCCCGGGGCGCGGAAACACCATATATTTT
clone size: few; V gene: TRBV29-1; D gene: -; J gene: TRBJ2-7; CDR3 protein: CSVDLGHSYEQYF; CDR3 DNA: TGCAGCGTTGATTTGGGACACTCCTACGAGCAGTACTTC
clone size: few; V gene: TRBV20-1; D gene: -; J gene: TRBJ1-6; CDR3 protein: CSGSRANNSPLHF; CDR3 DNA: TGCAGTGGAAGCAGAGCCAATAATTCACCCCTCCACTTT
clone size: many; V gene: TRBV4-1; D gene: -; J gene: TRBJ2-1; CDR3 protein: CASSQDPRARFF; CDR3 DNA: TGCGCCAGCAGCCAAGATCCGAGGGCCAGGTTCTTC
clone size: -; V gene: TRBV4-3; D gene: TRBD2; J gene: TRBJ2-7; CDR3 protein: CASSQDTSGLSYEQYF; CDR3 DNA: TGCGCCAGCAGCCAAGATACTAGCGGACTTTCCTACGAGCAGTACTTC
clone size: few; V gene: TRBV20-1; D gene: -; J gene: TRBJ2-1; CDR3 protein: CSARAGPGIHEQFF; CDR3 DNA: TGCAGTGCTAGAGCTGGCCCCGGGATCCATGAGCAGTTCTTC
clone size: few; V gene: TRBV20-1; D gene: -; J gene: TRBJ1-5; CDR3 protein: CSAPDEGTNQPQHF; CDR3 DNA: TGCAGTGCCCCAGATGAGGGAACCAATCAGCCCCAGCATTTT
clone size: many; V gene: TRBV10-3; D gene: -; J gene: TRBJ2-5; CDR3 protein: CAISDPPTRTQETQYF; CDR3 DNA: TGTGCCATCAGTGATCCCCCGACTCGGACCCAAGAGACCCAGTACTTC
clone size: many; V gene: TRBV6-1; D gene: TRBD2; J gene: TRBJ2-1; CDR3 protein: CASSQYRLAGRVDEQFF; CDR3 DNA: TGTGCCAGCAGCCAATATCGACTAGCGGGAAGGGTCGATGAGCAGTTCTTC
clone size: -; V gene: TRBV30; D gene: -; J gene: TRBJ1-1; CDR3 protein: CACQALGSGTEAFF; CDR3 DNA: TGTGCCTGCCAGGCGTTAGGGTCGGGGACTGAAGCTTTCTTT
clone size: few; V gene: TRBV7-2; D gene: TRBD2; J gene: TRBJ2-7; CDR3 protein: CASSLAAGGPWYEQYF; CDR3 DNA: TGTGCCAGCAGCTTAGCTGCGGGAGGGCCATGGTACGAGCAGTACTTC
clone size: many; V gene: TRBV24-1; D gene: -; J gene: TRBJ2-2; CDR3 protein: CATSVGGTGELFF; CDR3 DNA: TGTGCCACCAGTGTTGGGGGAACCGGGGAGCTGTTTTTT
clone size: few; V gene: TRBV6-1; D gene: TRBD1; J gene: TRBJ1-6; CDR3 protein: CASSSPNRGPEGSLHF; CDR3 DNA: TGTGCCAGCAGCTCACCTAACAGGGGGCCAGAGGGATCCCTCCACTTT
clone size: many; V gene: TRBV7-8; D gene: -; J gene: TRBJ2-1; CDR3 protein: CASSHPWLGEDEQFF; CDR3 DNA: TGTGCCAGCAGCCACCCCTGGCTAGGGGAGGATGAGCAGTTCTTC
clone size: -; V gene: TRBV2; D gene: TRBD1; J gene: TRBJ1-1; CDR3 protein: CASMDRGNTEAFF; CDR3 DNA: TGTGCCAGCATGGACAGGGGGAACACTGAAGCTTTCTTT
clone size: -; V gene: TRBV6-1; D gene: -; J gene: TRBJ2-7; CDR3 protein: CASSKGGAFESYEQYF; CDR3 DNA: TGTGCCAGCAGTAAAGGGGGGGCATTCGAGTCCTACGAGCAGTACTTC
clone size: few; V gene: TRBV5-1; D gene: TRBD2; J gene: TRBJ2-1; CDR3 protein: CASSSLTSGGFNEQFF; CDR3 DNA: TGCGCCAGCAGCTCATTGACTAGCGGGGGGTTCAATGAGCAGTTCTTC
clone size: -; V gene: TRBV11-2; D gene: TRBD2; J gene: TRBJ2-1; CDR3 protein: CASTPGTSGGNEQFF; CDR3 DNA: TGTGCCAGCACCCCAGGGACTAGCGGGGGAAATGAGCAGTTCTTC
clone size: -; V gene: TRBV15; D gene: -; J gene: TRBJ2-3; CDR3 protein: CATSTIPADTQYF; CDR3 DNA: TGTGCCACCTCTACGATTCCGGCAGATACGCAGTATTTT
clone size: -; V gene: TRBV28; D gene: TRBD1; J gene: TRBJ2-7; CDR3 protein: CASSLQDRPNYEQYF; CDR3 DNA: TGTGCCAGCAGCCTCCAGGACAGGCCGAACTACGAGCAGTACTTC
clone size: few; V gene: TRBV5-6; D gene: -; J gene: TRBJ1-5; CDR3 protein: CASSVGWNQPQHF; CDR3 DNA: TGTGCCAGCAGCGTAGGGTGGAATCAGCCCCAGCATTTT
clone size: -; V gene: TRBV20-1; D gene: -; J gene: TRBJ2-5; CDR3 protein: CSAQWGVETQYF; CDR3 DNA: TGCAGTGCCCAGTGGGGGGTAGAGACCCAGTACTTC
clone size: many; V gene: TRBV12-3/TRBV12-4; D gene: TRBD1; J gene: TRBJ1-5; CDR3 protein: CASSTGLTGGYQPQHF; CDR3 DNA: TGTGCCAGCAGCACCGGACTGACAGGGGGCTATCAGCCCCAGCATTTT
clone size: many; V gene: TRBV15; D gene: -; J gene: TRBJ1-1; CDR3 protein: CATSRWGNTEAFF; CDR3 DNA: TGTGCCACCAGCAGATGGGGGAACACTGAAGCTTTCTTT
clone size: -; V gene: TRBV7-8; D gene: -; J gene: TRBJ2-4; CDR3 protein: CASSSLFRGDIQYF; CDR3 DNA: TGTGCCAGCAGCTCCCTTTTCAGGGGCGACATTCAGTACTTC
clone size: -; V gene: TRBV7-3; D gene: -; J gene: TRBJ2-1; CDR3 protein: CASSLGPGEVNEQFF; CDR3 DNA: TGTGCCAGCAGCTTAGGTCCGGGAGAAGTTAATGAGCAGTTCTTC
clone size: many; V gene: TRBV12-3/TRBV12-4; D gene: -; J gene: TRBJ2-3; CDR3 protein: CASSLEVGGRGDTQYF; CDR3 DNA: TGTGCCAGCAGTTTAGAGGTGGGGGGGCGCGGAGATACGCAGTATTTT
clone size: many; V gene: TRBV5-1; D gene: TRBD1; J gene: TRBJ1-2; CDR3 protein: CASRSGTGGYGYTF; CDR3 DNA: TGCGCCAGCAGATCCGGGACAGGCGGCTATGGCTACACCTTC
clone size: few; V gene: TRBV15; D gene: -; J gene: TRBJ1-5; CDR3 protein: CATSLVGPNQPQHF; CDR3 DNA: TGTGCCACCAGTTTGGTGGGCCCCAATCAGCCCCAGCATTTT
clone size: few; V gene: TRBV5-1; D gene: -; J gene: TRBJ2-5; CDR3 protein: CASSSPDSRQETQYF; CDR3 DNA: TGCGCCAGCAGCTCTCCCGATTCACGCCAAGAGACCCAGTACTTC
clone size: -; V gene: TRBV6-2/TRBV6-3; D gene: -; J gene: TRBJ2-4; CDR3 protein: CASSYGPPDIQYF; CDR3 DNA: TGTGCCAGCAGTTACGGGCCGCCAGACATTCAGTACTTC
clone size: many; V gene: TRBV18; D gene: -; J gene: TRBJ1-1; CDR3 protein: CASSPNGFTEAFF; CDR3 DNA: TGTGCCAGCTCCCCCAATGGTTTCACTGAAGCTTTCTTT
clone size: few; V gene: TRBV20-1; D gene: TRBD1; J gene: TRBJ1-4; CDR3 protein: CSPGTGEKLFF; CDR3 DNA: TGCAGTCCCGGGACAGGCGAAAAACTGTTTTTT
clone size: few; V gene: TRBV11-2; D gene: -; J gene: TRBJ1-1; CDR3 protein: CASSLSLDTEAFF; CDR3 DNA: TGTGCCAGCAGCCTGAGCCTGGACACTGAAGCTTTCTTT
clone size: -; V gene: TRBV19; D gene: TRBD1; J gene: TRBJ2-1; CDR3 protein: CASSWGPGQSDEQFF; CDR3 DNA: TGTGCCAGTAGTTGGGGTCCGGGACAGTCGGATGAGCAGTTCTTC
clone size: few; V gene: TRBV29-1; D gene: TRBD2; J gene: TRBJ2-1; CDR3 protein: CSVEILSGRANEQFF; CDR3 DNA: TGCAGCGTTGAGATTTTGAGCGGGAGGGCCAATGAGCAGTTCTTC
clone size: -; V gene: TRBV10-3; D gene: -; J gene: TRBJ2-1; CDR3 protein: CAISDGGGGVVGGQFF; CDR3 DNA: TGTGCCATCAGTGACGGAGGGGGGGGCGTAGTAGGTGGGCAGTTCTTC
clone size: many; V gene: TRBV5-1; D gene: TRBD2; J gene: TRBJ2-3; CDR3 protein: CASHPGSSGGRKF; CDR3 DNA: TGCGCCAGCCACCCGGGGTCTAGCGGGGGCCGGAAATTT
clone size: few; V gene: TRBV4-2; D gene: -; J gene: TRBJ1-1; CDR3 protein: CASSQGAGRGNTEAFF; CDR3 DNA: TGTGCCAGCAGCCAAGGGGCGGGTAGGGGGAACACTGAAGCTTTCTTT
clone size: few; V gene: TRBV4-2; D gene: -; J gene: TRBJ2-1; CDR3 protein: CASSQDEAVNNEQFF; CDR3 DNA: TGTGCCAGCAGCCAAGATGAGGCAGTTAACAATGAGCAGTTCTTC
clone size: few; V gene: TRBV7-9; D gene: TRBD2; J gene: TRBJ2-3; CDR3 protein: CASSRASGSTDTQYF; CDR3 DNA: TGTGCCAGCAGCCGGGCTAGCGGAAGCACAGATACGCAGTATTTT
clone size: -; V gene: TRBV24-1; D gene: -; J gene: TRBJ2-5; CDR3 protein: CATRAAGQETQYF; CDR3 DNA: TGTGCCACCAGAGCGGCGGGGCAAGAGACCCAGTACTTC
clone size: -; V gene: TRBV7-9; D gene: TRBD1; J gene: TRBJ2-3; CDR3 protein: CASSPTGEHTQYF; CDR3 DNA: TGTGCCAGCAGCCCGACAGGGGAACATACGCAGTATTTT
clone size: many; V gene: TRBV20-1; D gene: -; J gene: TRBJ1-1; CDR3 protein: CSASRRWSAGTEAFF; CDR3 DNA: TGCAGTGCGAGTCGACGATGGTCAGCAGGGACTGAAGCTTTCTTT